The next 25 T cell receptor beta chains were all read from a single sample in a study of blood T cell repertoires in COVID-19. Data came from immunoSEQ multiplex PCR; TCRdb stores just in-frame clones and leaves some out. The table has about 34,000 clones, 75% to 85% seen once. The sequenced sample was peripheral blood. The receptors were gathered from a woman in her seventies with acute or convalescent COVID-19.

This clone appeared a few times. Written as DNA, the CDR3 is TGTGCCAGCAGCTTGGCCAAGAGTTATGGCTACACCTTC. It encodes CASSLAKSYGYTF. This sequence joins TRBV5-6 and TRBJ1-2; D is unresolved. From germline, CDR1 is SGHDT and CDR2 YYEEEE. V shed 0 bases and J shed 5 bases, with 8 bases lying between them. This CDR3 spans 13 amino acids. Combining the CDR3 with reference TRBV5-6 and TRBJ1-2 gives the whole variable domain DAGVTQSPTHLIKTRGQQVTLRCSPKSGHDTVSWYQQALGQGPQFIFQYYEEEERQRGNFPDRFSGHQFPNYSSELNVNALLLGDSALYLCASSLAKSYGYTFGSGTRLTVV.

The chain uses TRBV7-2 and TRBJ2-1; TRBD2 agrees at 14 bases. V lost 3 bases, J lost 6 bases, and 10 bases stayed unmatched. The germline CDR1 and CDR2 sequences are SGHTA and FQGNSA. The CDR3 contains 18 residues. For the CDR3, the DNA is TGTGCCAGCAGCTTGACCGCCGGACTAGCGGGGGGTGGCAATGAGCAGTTCTTC. Protein: CASSLTAGLAGGGNEQFF.

Only a few counts were recorded for this clone. The chain joins TRBV5-8 to TRBJ2-3, with 11 bases aligning to TRBD2. This CDR3 contains 18 residues. V was clipped by 3 bases and J by 1 base; unmatched bases: 10. Germline-derived CDR1 and CDR2 are SGHTS and YDEGEE. The CDR3 region has the DNA TGTGCCAGCAGCTCTAGTCTAGCGGGAGGAAAGGGCACAGATACGCAGTATTTT. Its translation is CASSSSLAGGKGTDTQYF. The complete variable domain, with remaining parts taken from reference TRBV5-8 and TRBJ2-3, reads EAGVTQSPTHLIKTRGQQATLRCSPISGHTSVYWYQQALGLGLQFLLWYDEGEERNRGNFPPRFSGRQFPNYSSELNVNALELEDSALYLCASSSSLAGGKGTDTQYFGPGTRLTVL.

This clone was seen just once. The chain joins TRBV11-2 to TRBJ2-1; unclear D gene. V was shortened by 1 base and J by 0 bases, with 7 bases between the two germline ends. CDR3 size: 15 residues. Germline loops: CDR1 SGHAT, CDR2 FQNNGV. CDR3 DNA: TGTGCCAGCAGCTTAGGTGGGCCCTCCTACAATGAGCAGTTCTTC. Amino acids: CASSLGGPSYNEQFF.

CDR3 residues: CASSLSPSGGKYEQYF. The CDR3 nucleotides are TGCGCCAGCAGCTTGAGTCCTAGCGGGGGAAAATACGAGCAGTACTTC. The gene calls are TRBV5-1 and TRBJ2-7, with 10 nucleotides matching TRBD2. The CDR3 totals 16 residues. The junction had 8 bases not matched to a gene; V was cut back by 1 base and J by 4 bases. The germline CDR1 and CDR2 sequences are SGHRS and YFSETQ.

Turning to this clone: This same CDR3 is encoded by further DNA sequences in the sample. The chain employs TRBV5-6 and TRBJ2-7, with 10 nucleotides matching TRBD1. The ends lost 3 bases at V and 4 bases at J; junction bases unmatched: 4. Germline V gene data show CDR1 as SGHDT and CDR2 as YYEEEE. The CDR3 totals 14 residues. The CDR3 is CASSSTGGSYEQYF. For the CDR3, the DNA is TGTGCCAGCAGCTCGACAGGGGGCAGTTACGAGCAGTACTTC.

The chain has TRBV7-9 and TRBJ2-3; 7 nucleotides agree with TRBD2. The CDR3 consists of 14 residues. J was trimmed by 4 bases and V by 6 bases; bases with no gene match: 7. Per the germline V gene, CDR1 is SEHNR and CDR2 is FQNEAQ (reference sequence). The CDR3 is CASRALGRPDTQYF. The CDR3, as DNA: TGTGCCAGCAGGGCCCTCGGGAGGCCAGATACGCAGTATTTT.

The chain couples TRBV19 to TRBJ2-7; TRBD1 might be the D (6 bases). Germline V lookup: CDR1 LNHDA, CDR2 SQIVND (reference sequence). With 3 bases removed from V and 5 bases from J, the gap between germline ends came to 14 bases. CDR3 length: 14 amino acids. CDR3 DNA: TGTGCCAGTAGTATCCAGGGGACGGGCGACGAGCAGTACTTC. It is translated as CASSIQGTGDEQYF.

This chain uses TRBV5-4 with TRBJ2-5, with 8 bases fitting TRBD2. CDR1 and CDR2 (germline): SGHNT, YYREEE (reference sequence). The trim removed 1 base at V and 4 bases at J, leaving 3 bases unmatched. This CDR3 spans 14 amino acids. CDR3 DNA sequence: TGTGCCAGCAGCTTGTACGGGACTAGAGAGACCCAGTACTTC. This codes for CASSLYGTRETQYF.

This sequence joins TRBV5-5 and TRBJ1-2, with D tentatively TRBD1 (6 bases). The CDR3 runs 13 residues. The V end lost 5 bases, the J end lost 4 bases, and 12 bases lay between the germline ends. CDR1 SGHKS and CDR2 YYEKEE come from the germline V gene (reference sequence). The CDR3 nucleotides are TGTGCCAGCAGTTTGACAGGCTCCTATGGCTACACCTTC. It yields the protein CASSLTGSYGYTF.

The chain is built from TRBV10-1 and TRBJ2-5; 9 bases map to TRBD1. The ends lost 5 bases at V and 4 bases at J; junction bases unmatched: 2. Germline V gene data show CDR1 as WNHNN and CDR2 as SYGVQD (reference sequence). CDR3 length equals 13 residues. In DNA, the CDR3 is TGCGCCAGCAGTCGGACAGGGGTAGAGACCCAGTACTTC. Translating gives CASSRTGVETQYF.

The chain carries TRBV2 and TRBJ2-3; 13 bases line up with TRBD2. V shed 6 bases, J shed 4 bases, and the junction held 4 bases outside the gene matches. CDR1 SNHLY and CDR2 FYNNEI come from the germline V gene. This CDR3 spans 15 amino acids. The chain's CDR3 is CASRLAGGRSDTQYF. DNA of the CDR3: TGTGCCAGCAGACTAGCGGGGGGGAGGTCAGATACGCAGTATTTT.

V is TRBV28 and J is TRBJ2-7; 10 nucleotides agree with TRBD1. Germline trimming cut 3 bases from V and 6 bases from J; bases unmatched to any gene: 8. The CDR3 is 15 amino acids. CDR1 is MDHEN, CDR2 SYDVKM, per germline. CDR3: CASSFGTGVVSEQYF. The CDR3 DNA reads as TGTGCCAGCAGTTTCGGGACAGGGGTTGTAAGCGAGCAGTACTTC.

The V and J genes are TRBV28 and TRBJ1-2, with no clear D. The germline gives CDR1 MDHEN, CDR2 SYDVKM. The CDR3 extends over 12 amino acids. V shed 2 bases and J shed 3 bases, with 4 bases lying between them. Here the CDR3 DNA reads TGTGCCAGCAGTTTAGCGGACTATGGCTACACCTTC. This encodes CASSLADYGYTF.

This chain joins TRBV18 and TRBJ2-4, with D perhaps TRBD1 (6 bases). With 3 bases removed from V and 9 bases from J, the gap between germline ends came to 21 bases. CDR3 length equals 16 residues. Germline assignment: CDR1 KGHSH and CDR2 LQKENI. The CDR3 loop is CASSPPRQVVSGIQYF. The CDR3 nucleotides are TGTGCCAGCTCACCCCCACGACAGGTAGTGTCAGGCATTCAGTACTTC.

The gene calls are TRBV3-1 (or the pseudogene TRBV3-2) and TRBJ1-1, with TRBD1 as a possible D gene (6 bases). The V and J ends lost 1 base and 6 bases respectively, with 9 bases between them. Germline V gene sequence: CDR1 LGHDT, CDR2 YNNKEL (reference sequence). The CDR3 loop spans 13 amino acids. This CDR3 is CASSQVRQAEAFF. The CDR3 DNA is TGTGCCAGCAGCCAAGTCAGACAGGCTGAAGCTTTCTTT.

CDR3 protein: CASSLVGQPQHF. The CDR3 nucleotides read TGTGCCAGCAGCTTAGTCGGTCAGCCCCAGCATTTT. The chain carries TRBV7-2 and TRBJ1-5; unclear D gene. Germline values: CDR1 SGHTA, CDR2 FQGNSA. CDR3 length: 12 residues. V was cut by 1 base and J by 6 bases, with 4 bases left in between.

The chain recombines TRBV5-1 with TRBJ1-2; TRBD1 matches 9 bases. From germline, CDR1 is SGHRS and CDR2 YFSETQ. V gave up 4 bases and J gave up 8 bases; unmatched junction bases: 6. The CDR3 is made up of 13 amino acids. The CDR3 sequence: CASSPGTGRGYTF. CDR3 in DNA: TGCGCCAGCAGCCCAGGGACAGGGAGAGGCTACACCTTC.

This clone was observed a few times. V and J are TRBV6-5 and TRBJ1-4; 10 nucleotides match TRBD1. This CDR3 comprises 14 residues. Germline trimming cut 4 bases from V and 8 bases from J; bases unmatched to any gene: 4. Germline loops: CDR1 MNHEY, CDR2 SVGAGI. CDR3 sequence reads: CASSLDRGIEKLFF. The DNA for the CDR3 is TGTGCCAGCAGTTTGGACAGGGGGATCGAAAAACTGTTTTTT.

The chain joins TRBV3-1 (or the pseudogene TRBV3-2) to TRBJ1-3, with D unclear. The CDR3 runs to 15 residues. Germline V gene sequence: CDR1 LGHDT, CDR2 YNNKEL (reference sequence). V was shortened by 1 base and J by 2 bases, with 9 bases between the two germline ends. CDR3: CASSQGRGTGNTIYF. The CDR3, as DNA: TGTGCCAGCAGCCAAGGTCGGGGAACTGGAAACACCATATATTTT.

The gene calls are TRBV27 and TRBJ2-2; D uncertain. V was pared by 0 bases and J by 7 bases, with 9 bases between. The CDR3 runs 14 residues. CDR1 MNHEY and CDR2 SMNVEV come from the germline V gene (reference sequence). Written as DNA, the CDR3 is TGTGCCAGCAGTTTATCCTCGTTTAGCGGGGAGCTGTTTTTT. Encoded protein: CASSLSSFSGELFF.

The chain recombines TRBV9 with TRBJ2-2; 9 nucleotides align to TRBD2. V gave up 4 bases and J gave up 5 bases; unmatched junction bases: 12. This CDR3 has 17 amino acids. Germline V lookup: CDR1 SGDLS, CDR2 YYNGEE. The CDR3 loop reads CASSTHLLAGRTGELFF. In DNA form, the CDR3 reads TGTGCCAGCAGCACTCACCTCCTAGCGGGGAGGACCGGGGAGCTGTTTTTT. Complete variable domain (other parts from reference TRBV9 and TRBJ2-2): DSGVTQTPKHLITATGQRVTLRCSPRSGDLSVYWYQQSLDQGLQFLIQYYNGEERAKGNILERFSAQQFPDLHSELNLSSLELGDSALYFCASSTHLLAGRTGELFFGEGSRLTVL.

In this sample, this clone turned up once. For the CDR3, the DNA is TGTGCCAGCAGCTTAGAGGCCCGTCGGGGGTACTACTACAATGAGCAGTTCTTC. This codes for CASSLEARRGYYYNEQFF. The chain combines TRBV7-8 with TRBJ2-1, with D perhaps TRBD2 (6 bases). V lost 1 base and J lost 3, with 19 bases in between. CDR3 length equals 18 residues. Germline V gene lookup returns CDR1 SGHVS and CDR2 FQNEAQ.

The chain is built from TRBV7-2 and TRBJ1-6; D unclear. Trimming shortened V by 3 bases and J by 7 bases, and 13 bases separated the two germline ends. Germline CDR1 is SGHTA and CDR2 is FQGNSA. The CDR3 has 15 residues. The CDR3 here is CASSLGPSENSPLHF. The CDR3, as DNA: TGTGCCAGCAGCTTGGGCCCTTCAGAGAATTCACCCCTCCACTTT.

This chain links TRBV5-1 with TRBJ2-5; a possible D gene is TRBD1 (6 bases). CDR1 and CDR2 (germline): SGHRS, YFSETQ. Trimming left V 0 bases short and J 0 bases short, with 9 bases between. The CDR3 runs to 15 residues. The CDR3 is CASSLAGHDQETQYF. The CDR3 DNA sequence: TGCGCCAGCAGCTTGGCGGGACACGACCAAGAGACCCAGTACTTC.